The present TCR beta chain was sequenced within a study of beta chain features in type 1 diabetes. Study context: Cells sorted and examined across all samples totaled roughly 98 million.

General observations from the study: Insertions were fewer and deletions more numerous at VDJ junctions in type 1 diabetes patients.

TCRB transcripts that were expressed got sequenced, as all of the isolated RNA had been reverse transcribed. Method: immunoSEQ multiplex PCR; TCRdb's copy keeps in-frame clones and lacks some. The repertoire includes about 360,000 clones, roughly 12% of them detected once, and approximately 0.015% sits in the top ten. Regarding this clone: The target antigen is unknown.

This clonotype was sampled from a man aged 18 to 35 in good health. The sample comprised naive CD4+ T cells from blood.

CDR3 nucleotides: TGTGCCAGTAGTTCCGGCGGTGCCAGGGGCACCGGGGAGCTGTTTTTT. Translating it yields CASSSGGARGTGELFF. The chain employs TRBV19 and TRBJ2-2; a possible D gene is TRBD1 (6 bases). This CDR3 is 16 amino acids long. Germline V gene data show CDR1 as LNHDA and CDR2 as SQIVND (reference sequence). The ends were cut back, 5 bases at V and 4 bases at J, with 17 bases in the middle.